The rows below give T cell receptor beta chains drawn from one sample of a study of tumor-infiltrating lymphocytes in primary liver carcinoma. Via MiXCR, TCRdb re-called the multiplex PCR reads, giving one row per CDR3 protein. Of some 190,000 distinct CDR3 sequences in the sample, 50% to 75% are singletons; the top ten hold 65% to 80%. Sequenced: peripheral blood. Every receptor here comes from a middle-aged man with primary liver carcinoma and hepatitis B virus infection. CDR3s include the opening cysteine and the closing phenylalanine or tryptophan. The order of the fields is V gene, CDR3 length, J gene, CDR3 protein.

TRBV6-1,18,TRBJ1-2,CANRSPTIERQGPYGYTF
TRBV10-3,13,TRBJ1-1,CAISESRDTEAFF
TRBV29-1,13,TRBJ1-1,CSVEGGALRPAFF
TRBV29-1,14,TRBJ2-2,CSVSPNGDAGELFF
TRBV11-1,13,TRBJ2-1,CASSQGTDNEQFF
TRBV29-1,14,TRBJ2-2,CSAPSGVTTGKLFF
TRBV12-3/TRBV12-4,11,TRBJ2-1,CASSLTLEQFF
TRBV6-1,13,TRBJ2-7,CASRLAGVNEQYF
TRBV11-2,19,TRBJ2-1,CASNLVSFGSSKKFNEQFF
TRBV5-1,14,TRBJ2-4,CASSLGQGKNIQYF
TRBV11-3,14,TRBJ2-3,CASSMGEGSDTQYF
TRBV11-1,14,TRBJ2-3,CASIAGTGTDTQYF
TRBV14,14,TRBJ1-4,CASTLQGGKEKLFF
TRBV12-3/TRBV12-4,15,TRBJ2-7,CASSRTGGLSYEQYF
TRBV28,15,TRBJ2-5,CASSSIGQGQETRYF
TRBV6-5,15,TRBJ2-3,CVSSYGTSDTDTQYF
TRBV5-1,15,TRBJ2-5,CASSPTTRVQETQYF
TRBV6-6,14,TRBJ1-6,CASSLTLGASLLHF
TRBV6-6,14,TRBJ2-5,CASSSGQFQETQYF
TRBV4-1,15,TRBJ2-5,CASSQTGSPQATQYF
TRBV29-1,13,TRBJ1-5,CSIGDSTNQPQHF
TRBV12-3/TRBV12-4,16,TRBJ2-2,CASSLAGGRGTGELFF
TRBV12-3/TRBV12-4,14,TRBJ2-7,CASSFLAATYEQYF
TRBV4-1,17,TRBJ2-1,CASSQRSPGQGRDEQFF
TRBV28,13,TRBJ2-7,CASSSSRHYEQYF
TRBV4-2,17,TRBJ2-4,CASSQVLQGIAKNIQYF
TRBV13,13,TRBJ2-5,CASSLQGRETQYF
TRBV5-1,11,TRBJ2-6,CASSLANVLTF
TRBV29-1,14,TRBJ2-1,CSVGGLAVGNEQFF
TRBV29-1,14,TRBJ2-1,CSVPSGVVYNEQFF
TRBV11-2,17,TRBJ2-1,CASSYPSGLESYSEQFF
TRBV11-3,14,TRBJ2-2,CAGSFSLASGELLF
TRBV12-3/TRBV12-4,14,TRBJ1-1,CASSFTGRNTEAFF
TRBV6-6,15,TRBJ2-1,CASSYDGSSYNEQFF
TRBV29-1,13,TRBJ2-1,CSVSYGLGNEQFF
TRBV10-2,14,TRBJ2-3,CASSPTAITGTQYF
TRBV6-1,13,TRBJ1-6,CASSEMDSSPLHF
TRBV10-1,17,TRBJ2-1,CASSKTSGMSRRNEQSF
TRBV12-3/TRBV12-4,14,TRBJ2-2,CASSLEINTGELFF
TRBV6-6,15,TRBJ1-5,CASSYQRNSNQPQHF
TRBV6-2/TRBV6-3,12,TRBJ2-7,CASGGSSYEKYF
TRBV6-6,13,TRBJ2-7,CVAKTSGTYEQYF
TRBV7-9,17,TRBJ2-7,CASSNKGGLAGKYEQYF
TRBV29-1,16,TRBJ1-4,CSVTRVTGQGNEKLFF
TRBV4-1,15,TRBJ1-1,CASSRSWAVNTEAFF
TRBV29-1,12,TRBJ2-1,CSVEDHGRAQFF
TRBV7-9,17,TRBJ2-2,CASNPLDGDTRTGGLFF
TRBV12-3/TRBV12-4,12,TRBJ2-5,CASNQDGPPKYF
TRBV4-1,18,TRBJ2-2,CASSQDRGLAVNTGELFF
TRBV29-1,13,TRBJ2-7,CSAGTSGGYEQYF
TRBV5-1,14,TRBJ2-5,CASSLGQAKETQYF
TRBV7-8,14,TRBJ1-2,CASSYPIGGAGYTF
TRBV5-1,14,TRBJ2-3,CASSQHSGTDTQYF
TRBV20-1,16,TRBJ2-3,CSASPRTSGDTDTQYF